This T cell receptor beta chain was sequenced during a study of blood T cell repertoires in COVID-19. Study as a whole: The cDNA or gDNA used as material had been derived from T cells, B-cell-depleted T cells, or PBMCs.

Repertoires were generated with immunoSEQ multiplex PCR, while TCRdb's copy carries only in-frame clones and drops some. The sample includes around 300,000 clones, around 90% of them seen just once. Sample: peripheral blood. The receptor was derived from a woman aged 35 to 49 who had recovered from COVID-19.

CDR3 protein: CASSELGTGDYGYTF. CDR3 nucleotides: TGTGCCAGCAGTGAATTGGGGACAGGGGACTATGGCTACACCTTC. The chain is built from TRBV25-1 and TRBJ1-2; 10 nucleotides agree with TRBD1. The CDR3 spans 15 residues. The germline CDR1 and CDR2 sequences are MGHDK and SYGVNS. Trimming cost V 1 base and J 3 bases; bases outside gene matches: 2.